These 17 T cell receptor beta chains originate from one sample sequenced in a study of blood T cell repertoires in COVID-19. The data were produced by immunoSEQ multiplex PCR, yet TCRdb's version contains in-frame clones alone and is incomplete. The sample gives hundreds of thousands of clones, about 90% of which show up once; more than 1.3% is in the top ten. Sequencing was performed on peripheral blood. All receptors come from a woman between 40 and 55 years old who had recovered from COVID-19.

The rearrangement joins TRBV18 to TRBJ1-3; 7 bases fit TRBD1. The germline CDR1 and CDR2 sequences are KGHSH and LQKENI. Trimming took 1 base from V and 0 from J; bases not matched to a gene: 6. The CDR3 covers 17 residues. The CDR3 DNA reads as TGTGCCAGCTCACCACTGGACAGGACCTACTCTGGAAACACCATATATTTT. Amino acid sequence: CASSPLDRTYSGNTIYF. The entire variable domain, with the rest obtained from reference TRBV18 and TRBJ1-3, is as follows: NAGVMQNPRHLVRRRGQEARLRCSPMKGHSHVYWYRQLPEEGLKFMVYLQKENIIDESGMPKERFSAEFPKEGPSILRIQQVVRGDSAAYFCASSPLDRTYSGNTIYFGEGSWLTVV.

The chain links TRBV30 to TRBJ1-6, with 8 bases matching TRBD1. With 0 bases clipped from V and 6 bases from J, the junction kept 4 bases outside the gene matches. CDR3 length: 15 amino acids. Germline-derived CDR1 and CDR2 are GTSNPN and SVGIG (reference sequence). CDR3 sequence reads: CAWSVPQGANSPLHF. The CDR3 nucleotides read TGTGCCTGGAGTGTACCGCAGGGGGCTAATTCACCCCTCCACTTT. The full variable domain, with the rest looked up from reference TRBV30 and TRBJ1-6, is SQTIHQWPATLVQPVGSPLSLECTVEGTSNPNLYWYRQAAGRGLQLLFYSVGIGQISSEVPQNLSASRPQDRQFILSSKKLLLSDSGFYLCAWSVPQGANSPLHFGNGTRLTVT.

This chain joins TRBV14 and TRBJ2-3; D not resolved. Per germline, CDR1 SGHDN and CDR2 FVKESK. CDR3 size: 13 residues. V lost 0 bases and J lost 6, with 7 bases in between. The CDR3: CASSQDPRDTQYF. CDR3 sequence (DNA): TGTGCCAGCAGCCAAGATCCCAGGGATACGCAGTATTTT.

The chain combines TRBV4-2 with TRBJ2-2; TRBD2 matches 7 bases. The germline CDR1 and CDR2 sequences are LGHNA and YNFKEQ. V lost 4 bases, J lost 3 bases, and 8 bases stayed unmatched. The CDR3 covers 16 residues. CDR3 DNA: TGTGCCAGCAGCCCGAAGAGCCTAGCGGACACCGGGGAGCTGTTTTTT. Translation gives CASSPKSLADTGELFF.

The chain joins TRBV19 to TRBJ1-2; possibly TRBD1 for D (6 bases). V lost 6 bases and J lost 6, with 14 bases in between. Germline assignment: CDR1 LNHDA and CDR2 SQIVND (reference sequence). The CDR3 is 13 amino acids. The DNA of the CDR3 is TGTGCCAGTAGCCGGACAGCGAAGGATGGCTACACCTTC. Amino acids: CASSRTAKDGYTF.

The chain has TRBV13 and TRBJ1-2; no definite D call. The CDR3 sequence is 12 residues long. Trimming stripped 0 bases from V and 10 bases from J, with 9 bases between. Germline lookup yields CDR1 PRHDT and CDR2 FYEKMQ (reference sequence). Here the CDR3 reads CASSLGGYYYTF. CDR3 DNA: TGTGCCAGCAGCTTAGGAGGATACTACTACACCTTC.

V is TRBV9 and J is TRBJ1-2; 7 bases are a match to TRBD1. The CDR3 has 15 amino acids. Per germline, CDR1 SGDLS and CDR2 YYNGEE. V was clipped by 0 bases and J by 5 bases; unmatched bases: 7. CDR3 bases: TGTGCCAGCAGCGTAGGGGTAGGGGGCGGGTATGGCTACACCTTC. This gives the protein CASSVGVGGGYGYTF.

The rearrangement links TRBV7-9 to TRBJ2-3; 10 bases map to TRBD1. The germline V gene has CDR1 SEHNR and CDR2 FQNEAQ (reference sequence). Trimming at V came to 5 bases and at J to 4 bases, leaving 3 bases not matched to a gene. This CDR3 region has 14 residues. CDR3 sequence (DNA): TGTGCCAGCAGCACGGGACAGGGGCCAGATACGCAGTATTTT. Its protein product is CASSTGQGPDTQYF.

The chain is built from TRBV6-5 and TRBJ2-7; D possibly corresponds to TRBD2 (6 bases). Germline lookup yields CDR1 MNHEY and CDR2 SVGAGI. The CDR3 consists of 14 residues. The V and J ends lost 10 bases and 0 bases respectively, with 16 bases between them. The CDR3 sequence is CATRREPSSYEQYF. The CDR3 DNA sequence: TGTGCCACCAGGAGGGAACCCAGCTCCTACGAGCAGTACTTC.

The CDR3 region is CASSYELLSGNTIYF. Written as DNA, the CDR3 is TGTGCCAGCAGTTATGAGCTACTCTCTGGAAACACCATATATTTT. J is TRBJ1-3 and V is TRBV6-6, with D unresolved. CDR1 is MNHNY, CDR2 SVGAGI, per germline (reference sequence). The CDR3 spans 15 residues. V lost 3 bases and J 0 bases, leaving 9 bases between the germline ends.

The J gene is TRBJ2-1, the V gene TRBV7-9; D gene unclear. V gave up 5 bases and J gave up 5 bases, with 7 bases separating them. Looked up from germline, CDR1 is SEHNR and CDR2 is FQNEAQ (reference sequence). The CDR3 has 12 residues. This CDR3 reads CASSPENNEQFF. In DNA, the CDR3 is TGTGCCAGCAGCCCTGAGAACAATGAGCAGTTCTTC. The variable domain in full, completed from reference TRBV7-9 and TRBJ2-1, reads DTGVSQNPRHKITKRGQNVTFRCDPISEHNRLYWYRQTLGQGPEFLTYFQNEAQLEKSRLLSDRFSAERPKGSFSTLEIQRTEQGDSAMYLCASSPENNEQFFGPGTRLTVL.

The chain is built from TRBV7-2 and TRBJ1-6; D gene unclear. Trimming stripped 3 bases from V and 0 bases from J, with 6 bases between. Per germline, CDR1 SGHTA and CDR2 FQGNSA. The CDR3 has 15 residues. This CDR3 reads CASSLGSSYNSPLHF. In DNA form, the CDR3 reads TGTGCCAGCAGCTTGGGCAGCTCCTATAATTCACCCCTCCACTTT.

The chain couples TRBV7-8 to TRBJ2-7; unclear D gene. This CDR3 contains 12 residues. Germline CDR1 reads SGHVS; CDR2 reads FQNEAQ. The V end lost 5 bases, the J end lost 0 bases, and 5 bases lay between the germline ends. CDR3 sequence reads: CASSPSSYEQYF. CDR3 nucleotide sequence: TGTGCCAGCAGCCCTAGCTCCTACGAGCAGTACTTC.

Comments on this clone: This sample also contains other DNA sequences that code for the same CDR3. The V gene is TRBV5-1, the J gene TRBJ2-3; a possible D gene is TRBD2 (5 bases). Trimming stripped 0 bases from V and 5 bases from J, with 7 bases between. CDR3 size: 13 residues. CDR1 and CDR2 from the germline V gene are SGHRS and YFSETQ. The CDR3: CASSLGRGDTQYF. CDR3 DNA: TGCGCCAGCAGCTTGGGTCGGGGAGATACGCAGTATTTT. Based on the CDR3 plus reference TRBV5-1 and TRBJ2-3, the full variable domain is KAGVTQTPRYLIKTRGQQVTLSCSPISGHRSVSWYQQTPGQGLQFLFEYFSETQRNKGNFPGRFSGRQFSNSRSEMNVSTLELGDSALYLCASSLGRGDTQYFGPGTRLTVL.

This rearrangement joins TRBV12-2 to TRBJ2-5; the table names TRBD2, a call not compared with the DNA. TRBV12-2 is a pseudogene locus. The CDR3 extends over 14 amino acids. This CDR3 is CASRERLAEETQYF. The CDR3 region has the DNA TGTGCAAGTCGCGAAAGACTAGCGGAAGAGACCCAGTACTTC.

This clone was detected once. V and J are TRBV6-6 and TRBJ1-1; D possibly corresponds to TRBD1 (5 bases). The CDR3 is 16 residues long. Trimming cost V 4 bases and J 4 bases, with 19 bases left between them. Germline V gene data show CDR1 as MNHNY and CDR2 as SVGAGI (reference sequence). CDR3: CASSSGRGLTSTEAFF. CDR3 sequence (DNA): TGTGCCAGCAGTTCAGGGCGGGGATTGACCAGCACTGAAGCTTTCTTT.

The CDR3 DNA is TGCGCCAGCAGCCAAAGATCCTCGGGCGGGCGCAACCCCTCCTACAATGAGCAGTTCTTC. Its protein is CASSQRSSGGRNPSYNEQFF. The chain joins TRBV4-3 to TRBJ2-1; weak D call: TRBD2 (5 bases). V lost 2 bases to trimming and J lost 0 bases, with 23 bases between them. Germline V gene data show CDR1 as LGHNA and CDR2 as YSLEER. The CDR3 runs to 20 residues.